Listed here are 21 T cell receptor beta chains from one sample, sequenced in a study of OX40 agonist ivuxolimab in advanced cancers. The protocol used for the library was the immunoSEQ multiplex PCR assay. TCRdb provides this immuneACCESS table in a form limited to in-frame rearrangements. Some clones are lacking; in checked studies, under half of them reflect an unresolved V gene, and why the rest are absent is not known. This sample is represented by roughly 70,000 clones; approximately 89% of them were singletons. The ten largest clonotypes hold under 0.7% of the sample. The specimen comprised CD4+ or CD8+ T cells sorted from blood, sampled in a trial of the OX40 agonist ivuxolimab. These receptors all come from an adult with an advanced solid tumor such as melanoma, head and neck, liver or kidney cancer.

The chain uses TRBV6-5 and TRBJ1-2; possible D gene TRBD1, 6 bases. This CDR3 comprises 16 residues. Germline V gene data show CDR1 as MNHEY and CDR2 as SVGAGI. V lost 2 bases, J lost 3 bases, and 16 bases lay in between. CDR3 region: CASSYDRRGNYYGYTF. The CDR3 coding sequence is TGTGCCAGCAGTTACGATCGCAGGGGCAATTACTATGGCTACACCTTC.

The chain is built from TRBV10-3 and TRBJ1-4, with D maybe TRBD1 (6 bases). This CDR3 comprises 17 residues. CDR1 is ENHRY, CDR2 SYGVKD, per germline. Trimming took off 6 bases at V and 3 bases at J, with 20 bases between the two ends. CDR3 amino acids: CAISDREGGGSNEKLFF. The CDR3 DNA is TGTGCCATCAGCGATCGGGAGGGGGGAGGATCTAATGAAAAACTGTTTTTT.

This chain uses TRBV2 with TRBJ1-2; D call uncertain. Deletions cut 6 bases from V and 8 bases from J, with 19 bases between. CDR1 and CDR2 (germline): SNHLY, FYNNEI. The CDR3 runs to 14 residues. The CDR3 coding sequence is TGTGCCAGCAGACGCCGAGTGTCAGATGGAGGCTACACCTTC. Translated, it gives CASRRRVSDGGYTF.

This sequence joins TRBV21-1 and TRBJ1-3; the table names TRBD1, a call not compared with the DNA. TRBV21-1 is a known pseudogene. This CDR3 has 18 amino acids. CDR3 DNA sequence: TGTGCCAGCAGCAACCGGGACAGCAAGTCTCGGTCTGGAAACACCATATATTTT. Amino acids: CASSNRDSKSRSGNTIYF.

The rearrangement joins TRBV5-6 to TRBJ1-5; D unresolved. The CDR3 contains 15 residues. Trimming took 1 base from V and 2 from J, leaving 10 bases between them. Germline lookup yields CDR1 SGHDT and CDR2 YYEEEE. The CDR3 coding sequence is TGTGCCAGCAGCTTGTCCGGCTATGGCAATCAGCCCCAGCATTTT. Protein: CASSLSGYGNQPQHF.

The V and J genes are TRBV2 and TRBJ2-5; a possible D gene is TRBD1 (6 bases). Germline lookup yields CDR1 SNHLY and CDR2 FYNNEI. Trimming stripped 4 bases from V and 4 bases from J, with 10 bases between. The CDR3 is 13 amino acids. The CDR3 protein is CASSAGEAETQYF. CDR3 coding DNA: TGTGCCAGCAGTGCAGGGGAAGCAGAGACCCAGTACTTC. Filled out from reference TRBV2 and TRBJ2-5, the complete variable domain reads EPEVTQTPSHQVTQMGQEVILRCVPISNHLYFYWYRQILGQKVEFLVSFYNNEISEKSEIFDDQFSVERPDGSNFTLKIRSTKLEDSAMYFCASSAGEAETQYFGPGTRLLVL.

V gene TRBV5-1 combines with J gene TRBJ2-3; 7 bases align to TRBD2. V lost 0 bases, J lost 6 bases, and 4 bases stayed unmatched. The CDR3 length is 14 residues. Germline V gene data show CDR1 as SGHRS and CDR2 as YFSETQ. The CDR3 region has the DNA TGCGCCAGCAGCTTGGCGACTAGCAAGGATACGCAGTATTTT. It specifies CASSLATSKDTQYF.

This chain uses TRBV5-1 with TRBJ1-1; 7 nucleotides match TRBD1. Germline CDR1 reads SGHRS; CDR2 reads YFSETQ. There are 13 residues in the CDR3. The trim removed 0 bases at V and 8 bases at J, leaving 4 bases unmatched. The CDR3 DNA reads as TGCGCCAGCAGCTTGGCCCAGGGGGGCGAAGCTTTCTTT. It encodes CASSLAQGGEAFF. The full variable domain, completed using reference TRBV5-1 and TRBJ1-1, is KAGVTQTPRYLIKTRGQQVTLSCSPISGHRSVSWYQQTPGQGLQFLFEYFSETQRNKGNFPGRFSGRQFSNSRSEMNVSTLELGDSALYLCASSLAQGGEAFFGQGTRLTVV.

J is TRBJ2-3 and V is TRBV2, with D hard to call. Germline V lookup: CDR1 SNHLY, CDR2 FYNNEI. This CDR3 is 12 amino acids long. V was clipped by 8 bases and J by 4 bases, with 10 bases between them. The CDR3 here is CASVGRADTQYF. CDR3 nucleotides: TGTGCCAGCGTAGGAAGGGCAGATACGCAGTATTTT.

The chain joins TRBV6-5 to TRBJ2-3, with 8 bases matching TRBD2. The trim removed 4 bases at V and 3 bases at J, leaving 9 bases unmatched. Germline V lookup: CDR1 MNHEY, CDR2 SVGAGI. The CDR3 is 16 residues long. CDR3 sequence reads: CASSFLRGGSTDTQYF. DNA for the CDR3: TGTGCCAGCAGTTTTTTACGGGGGGGTAGTACAGATACGCAGTATTTT.

The chain couples TRBV19 to TRBJ1-5; no definite D call. Germline CDR1 LNHDA, CDR2 SQIVND (reference sequence). The CDR3 has 16 amino acids. V lost 3 bases, J lost 3 bases, and 15 bases lay in between. The CDR3, as DNA: TGTGCCAGTAGTATCAACAGTTTCCCTACCAATCAGCCCCAGCATTTT. Translated, it gives CASSINSFPTNQPQHF. Full variable domain (rest looked up from reference TRBV19 and TRBJ1-5): DGGITQSPKYLFRKEGQNVTLSCEQNLNHDAMYWYRQDPGQGLRLIYYSQIVNDFQKGDIAEGYSVSREKKESFPLTVTSAQKNPTAFYLCASSINSFPTNQPQHFGDGTRLSIL.

The chain joins TRBV7-8 to TRBJ2-7; D perhaps matches TRBD2 (6 bases). Germline CDR1 is SGHVS and CDR2 is FQNEAQ. Trimming left V 6 bases short and J 7 bases short, with 16 bases between. The CDR3 consists of 13 residues. The chain's CDR3 is CASRVGTLGEQYF. The CDR3 DNA follows: TGTGCCAGCAGGGTGGGGACTTTGGGAGAGCAGTACTTC.

This chain links TRBV30 with TRBJ1-2; 12 bases line up with TRBD1. CDR1 GTSNPN and CDR2 SVGIG come from the germline V gene (reference sequence). The CDR3 sequence is 14 residues long. Unmatched junction bases numbered 6, after V lost 6 bases and J lost 4 bases. In DNA form, the CDR3 reads TGTGCCTGTAGCCCGGGACAGGGGGCCTATGGCTACACCTTC. This translates into CACSPGQGAYGYTF. Drawing the rest from reference TRBV30 and TRBJ1-2, the complete variable domain is SQTIHQWPATLVQPVGSPLSLECTVEGTSNPNLYWYRQAAGRGLQLLFYSVGIGQISSEVPQNLSASRPQDRQFILSSKKLLLSDSGFYLCACSPGQGAYGYTFGSGTRLTVV.

The chain uses TRBV6-6 and TRBJ2-7; D not certain. Germline V lookup: CDR1 MNHNY, CDR2 SVGAGI (reference sequence). V shed 3 bases and J shed 3 bases, with 3 bases lying between them. The CDR3 has 11 amino acids. The CDR3 nucleotides are TGTGCCAGCAGTTATAACTACGAGCAGTACTTC. This sequence encodes CASSYNYEQYF.

The gene calls are TRBV9 and TRBJ1-2, with D possibly matching TRBD1 (6 bases). The germline V gene has CDR1 SGDLS and CDR2 YYNGEE. Trimming stripped 3 bases from V and 7 bases from J, with 13 bases between. The CDR3 runs to 13 residues. The CDR3 DNA reads TGTGCCAGCAGCGGTCCGGGGGCGCGTGGCTACACCTTC. Residues: CASSGPGARGYTF.

This clone was counted a few times. V and J are TRBV5-1 and TRBJ2-5, with D perhaps TRBD1 or TRBD2 (5 bases each). Germline-derived CDR1 and CDR2 are SGHRS and YFSETQ. The CDR3 spans 13 residues. The V end lost 1 base, the J end lost 3 bases, and 7 bases lay between the germline ends. The CDR3: CASSLMGEETQYF. CDR3 bases: TGCGCCAGCAGCTTGATGGGGGAAGAGACCCAGTACTTC.

The rearrangement joins TRBV5-1 to TRBJ1-2; 7 bases are shared with TRBD1. J gave up 3 bases and V 0 bases, and 5 bases lay outside the gene matches. Looked up from germline, CDR1 is SGHRS and CDR2 is YFSETQ. The CDR3 is 15 residues long. The CDR3 loop reads CASSLGGGWDYGYTF. CDR3 coding DNA: TGCGCCAGCAGCTTGGGAGGGGGCTGGGACTATGGCTACACCTTC.

This chain links TRBV11-2 with TRBJ2-3, with 13 bases aligning to TRBD2. This CDR3 has 18 amino acids. With 3 bases clipped from V and 2 bases from J, the junction kept 8 bases outside the gene matches. Per the germline V gene, CDR1 is SGHAT and CDR2 is FQNNGV. CDR3 nucleotides: TGTGCCAGCAGCTTCTGGGGGACTAGCGGGGACCCCACAGATACGCAGTATTTT. As protein: CASSFWGTSGDPTDTQYF.

As regards this clone: Compared with germline, one end of the junction differs, possibly owing to a read error. Other DNA sequences in the same sample also yield this CDR3. V and J are TRBV7-9 and TRBJ1-2; D gene uncertain. Germline CDR1 and CDR2: SEHNR and FQNEAQ (reference sequence). This CDR3 comprises 15 residues. The CDR3 DNA sequence: TGTGCCAGCAGCCCCTCGAGGACTACCTACTATGGTTACACCTTC. This gives the protein CASSPSRTTYYGYTF.

CDR3 sequence reads: CASSLAQTGGLDTQYF. The CDR3 coding sequence is TGTGCCAGCAGCTTAGCGCAAACGGGGGGATTAGATACGCAGTATTTT. V gene TRBV7-6 combines with J gene TRBJ2-3; 7 nucleotides match TRBD2. The CDR3 has 16 amino acids. The V gene end was trimmed by 0 bases and the J gene end by 5 bases; junction bases not matched to a gene: 8. CDR1 and CDR2 from the germline V gene are SGHVS and FNYEAQ. The whole variable domain, filled in from reference TRBV7-6 and TRBJ2-3, reads GAGVSQSPRYKVTKRGQDVALRCDPISGHVSLYWYRQALGQGPEFLTYFNYEAQQDKSGLPNDRFSAERPEGSISTLTIQRTEQRDSAMYRCASSLAQTGGLDTQYFGPGTRLTVL.

The chain has TRBV5-1 and TRBJ1-1, with D uncertain. V gave up 1 base and J gave up 1 base, with 8 bases separating them. The CDR3 is 14 amino acids. Germline CDR1 SGHRS, CDR2 YFSETQ. CDR3 loop: CASSLRPANTEAFF. For the CDR3, the DNA is TGCGCCAGCAGCTTGAGGCCCGCGAACACTGAAGCTTTCTTT.